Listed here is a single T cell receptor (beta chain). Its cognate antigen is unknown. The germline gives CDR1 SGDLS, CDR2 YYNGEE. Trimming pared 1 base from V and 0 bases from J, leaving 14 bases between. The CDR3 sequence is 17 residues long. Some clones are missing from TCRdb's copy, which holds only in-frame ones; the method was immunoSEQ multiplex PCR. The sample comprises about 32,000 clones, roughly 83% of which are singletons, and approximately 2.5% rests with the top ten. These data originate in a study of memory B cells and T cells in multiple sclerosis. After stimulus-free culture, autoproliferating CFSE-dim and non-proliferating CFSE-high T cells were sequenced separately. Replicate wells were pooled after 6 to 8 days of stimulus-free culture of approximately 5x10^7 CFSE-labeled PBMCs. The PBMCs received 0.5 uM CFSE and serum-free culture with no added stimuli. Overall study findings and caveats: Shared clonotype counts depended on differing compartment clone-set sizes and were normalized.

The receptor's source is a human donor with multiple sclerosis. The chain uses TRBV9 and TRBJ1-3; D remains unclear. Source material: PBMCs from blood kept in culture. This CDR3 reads CASSVHHRAVSGNTIYF. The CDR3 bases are TGTGCCAGCAGCGTACACCACCGGGCAGTCTCTGGAAACACCATATATTTT.